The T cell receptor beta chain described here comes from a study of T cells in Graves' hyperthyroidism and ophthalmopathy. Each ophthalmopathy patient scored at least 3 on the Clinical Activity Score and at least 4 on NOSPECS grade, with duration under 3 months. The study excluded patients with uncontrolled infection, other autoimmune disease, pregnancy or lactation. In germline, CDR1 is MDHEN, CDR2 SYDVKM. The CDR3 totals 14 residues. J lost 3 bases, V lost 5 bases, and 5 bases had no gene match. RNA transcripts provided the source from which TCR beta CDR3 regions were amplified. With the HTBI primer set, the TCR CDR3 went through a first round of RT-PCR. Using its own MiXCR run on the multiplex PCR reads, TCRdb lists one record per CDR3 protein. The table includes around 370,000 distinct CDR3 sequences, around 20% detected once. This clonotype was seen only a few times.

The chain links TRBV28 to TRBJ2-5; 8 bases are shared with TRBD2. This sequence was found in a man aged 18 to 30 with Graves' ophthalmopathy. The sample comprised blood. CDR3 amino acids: CASSPTGLEETQYF. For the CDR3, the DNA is TGTGCCAGCAGTCCCACGGGACTAGAAGAGACCCAGTACTTC.